Presented here are 28 T cell receptor beta chains from one specimen sequenced in a study of response to subunit inactivated influenza vaccine listed by TCRdb under 2018. Library creation used RT-PCR. Sequenced using an Illumina HiSeq 2500. Using fastp trimming at Q25 and MiXCR clonotype assembly, TCRdb reanalyzed the public sequencing data and kept in-frame beta chains. Identical CDR3 proteins give one entry, which carries the most common genes and DNA. This sample comprises just under 550,000 distinct CDR3 sequences, under 25% of them detected only once. Jointly, the top ten make up approximately 3% of the sample. These data also featured in a second study, about T cells expressing NK-cell markers. In that second paper, the authors write: 5'RACE template switching, by which a universal primer site and unique molecular identifiers were added, was used to make TCR beta cDNA libraries.

This specimen was CD4+ T cells sorted from PBMCs, taken 12 days after vaccination. These receptors originate from a man between 45 and 60 years old who received an inactivated influenza vaccine. Donor details come from another sample of the same person, matched by shared clones.

This rearrangement joins TRBV27 to TRBJ2-1, with 15 positions matching TRBD2. V lost 5 bases to trimming and J lost 9 bases; unmatched junction nucleotides: 11. The CDR3 is made up of 17 amino acids. Per the germline V gene, CDR1 is MNHEY and CDR2 is SMNVEV (reference sequence). The CDR3 reads CASSPDGLAGGTGEQFF. The CDR3 bases are TGTGCCAGCAGTCCCGACGGACTAGCGGGAGGGACTGGTGAGCAGTTCTTC.

This clonotype appeared a few times. The chain couples TRBV6-1 to TRBJ2-3, with D possibly matching TRBD2 (7 bases). This CDR3 comprises 18 residues. Deletions cut 9 bases from V and 4 bases from J, with 29 bases between. Germline lookup yields CDR1 MNHNS and CDR2 SASEGT. The CDR3 DNA sequence: TGTGCCAGACCCCAGGGACTTTCGAGGGGGGGCAGGGCAGATACGCAGTATTTT. This encodes CARPQGLSRGGRADTQYF.

This clonotype appeared a few times. The chain has TRBV9 and TRBJ1-1, with D unresolved. V lost 0 bases to trimming and J lost 4 bases, with 13 bases between them. This CDR3 contains 15 residues. CDR1 SGDLS and CDR2 YYNGEE come from the germline V gene. The CDR3 region is CASSVEGRSSTEAFF. CDR3 coding DNA: TGTGCCAGCAGCGTAGAAGGGAGGAGCAGCACTGAAGCTTTCTTT. The full variable domain, completed using reference TRBV9 and TRBJ1-1, is DSGVTQTPKHLITATGQRVTLRCSPRSGDLSVYWYQQSLDQGLQFLIQYYNGEERAKGNILERFSAQQFPDLHSELNLSSLELGDSALYFCASSVEGRSSTEAFFGQGTRLTVV.

In this sample, this clonotype turned up a few times. J is TRBJ2-1 and V is TRBV25-1; perhaps TRBD2 as D (5 bases). Trimming took 4 bases from V and 7 from J, leaving 14 bases between them. The CDR3 is made up of 14 amino acids. Per germline, CDR1 MGHDK and CDR2 SYGVNS. The CDR3 loop reads CASSGQLGVNEQFF. In nucleotides, the CDR3 is TGTGCCAGCAGTGGCCAACTAGGCGTGAATGAGCAGTTCTTC.

This clonotype was detected only a few times. This chain joins TRBV3-1 and TRBJ1-3; unclear D gene. There are 17 residues in the CDR3. Trimming removed 0 bases at V and 0 bases at J, with 12 bases between. Germline V gives CDR1 LGHDT, CDR2 YNNKEL (reference sequence). For the CDR3, the DNA is TGTGCCAGCAGCCAAGAAGGGATCTTCCTCTCTGGAAACACCATATATTTT. Protein sequence: CASSQEGIFLSGNTIYF.

The chain couples TRBV7-3 to TRBJ2-2; weak D call: TRBD1 (5 bases). V was pared by 5 bases and J by 2 bases, with 9 bases between. CDR3 length equals 14 residues. Germline V gives CDR1 SGHTA, CDR2 FQGTGA. CDR3 sequence (DNA): TGTGCCAGCAGCGCTGGACATAACACCGGGGAGCTGTTTTTT. Translated: CASSAGHNTGELFF.

The chain is built from TRBV7-2 and TRBJ2-7, with D possibly being TRBD2 (6 bases). The CDR3 runs 14 residues. V lost 5 bases, J lost 0 bases, and 11 bases lay in between. CDR1 is SGHTA and CDR2 is FQGNSA in the germline V gene. The chain's CDR3 is CASSPVRGSYEQYF. The CDR3 region has the DNA TGTGCCAGCAGCCCGGTGCGGGGCTCCTACGAGCAGTACTTC.

This clonotype was observed a few times. This chain joins TRBV3-1 and TRBJ2-5, with 13 bases matching TRBD2. The V and J ends lost 3 bases and 9 bases, in that order; junction bases with no gene match: 10. CDR1 and CDR2 from the germline V gene are LGHDT and YNNKEL (reference sequence). CDR3 length: 16 amino acids. The CDR3 protein is CASSQGGLAGSLAQYF. The DNA of the CDR3 is TGTGCCAGCAGCCAGGGGGGACTAGCGGGGAGTTTGGCCCAGTACTTC.

This chain joins TRBV2 and TRBJ2-7, with 9 bases matching TRBD2. The CDR3 length is 14 residues. The V and J ends lost 7 bases and 1 base, in that order; junction bases with no gene match: 5. Germline CDR1 SNHLY, CDR2 FYNNEI. CDR3 sequence reads: CASIRLAASYEQYF. As DNA, the CDR3 is TGTGCCAGCATCAGACTAGCGGCTTCCTACGAGCAGTACTTC.

This clonotype was detected ten times or more. The J gene is TRBJ1-1, the V gene TRBV12-3 or TRBV12-4, with 7 nucleotides matching TRBD1. CDR3 length equals 14 residues. V shed 4 bases and J 0 bases; nucleotides not matched to a gene: 2. This chain's CDR3 is CASSWDSMNTEAFF. CDR3 DNA: TGTGCCAGCAGTTGGGACAGCATGAACACTGAAGCTTTCTTT.

The table lists this clonotype with a few counts. The rearrangement links TRBV5-1 to TRBJ2-2; D is ambiguous. Trimming pared 0 bases from V and 0 bases from J, leaving 6 bases between. Germline lookup yields CDR1 SGHRS and CDR2 YFSETQ. The CDR3 contains 15 residues. The CDR3 reads CASSLEAANTGELFF. The CDR3 nucleotides read TGCGCCAGCAGCTTGGAGGCAGCGAACACCGGGGAGCTGTTTTTT.

The V and J genes are TRBV20-1 and TRBJ2-2; 15 bases agree with TRBD2. V gave up 5 bases and J gave up 4 bases; unmatched junction bases: 5. This CDR3 contains 16 residues. Germline values: CDR1 DFQATT, CDR2 SNEGSKA (reference sequence). CDR3 sequence (DNA): TGCAGTGCTTGGGGACTAGCGGGAGGCACCACCGGGGAGCTGTTTTTT. This gives the protein CSAWGLAGGTTGELFF.

This clonotype has ten or more counts. The chain links TRBV4-3 to TRBJ2-3; TRBD2 aligns across 9 bases. J was trimmed by 3 bases and V by 1 base; bases with no gene match: 8. Per the germline V gene, CDR1 is LGHNA and CDR2 is YSLEER. This CDR3 is built from 17 residues. CDR3 bases: TGCGCCAGCAGCCAAGCGCACGCTAGCGGGGCTACAGATACGCAGTATTTT. Protein sequence: CASSQAHASGATDTQYF.

The J gene is TRBJ1-2, the V gene TRBV14, with 11 bases aligning to TRBD1. Germline CDR1 is SGHDN and CDR2 is FVKESK. With 4 bases clipped from V and 8 bases from J, the junction kept 12 bases outside the gene matches. CDR3 length: 16 residues. For the CDR3, the DNA is TGTGCCAGCAGCCGTTGGACAGGGGGCTCGGGACGGGGCTACACCTTC. Protein sequence: CASSRWTGGSGRGYTF.

The rearrangement uses TRBV7-2 and TRBJ2-7; D perhaps matches TRBD2 (5 bases). This CDR3 is built from 15 residues. Germline V lookup: CDR1 SGHTA, CDR2 FQGNSA. V shed 5 bases and J shed 6 bases, with 20 bases lying between them. The chain's CDR3 is CASSPQRERRGEQYF. The CDR3 region has the DNA TGTGCCAGCAGCCCCCAAAGGGAGCGACGGGGCGAGCAGTACTTC.

This clonotype has more than one count but fewer than ten. CDR3 protein: CASSYSISGVEQYF. For the CDR3, the DNA is TGTGCCAGCAGTTACTCGATTTCTGGGGTCGAGCAGTACTTC. The chain carries TRBV6-5 and TRBJ2-7; the D is unclear. Trimming stripped 0 bases from V and 6 bases from J, with 12 bases between. Germline V gene lookup returns CDR1 MNHEY and CDR2 SVGAGI. The CDR3 is 14 amino acids.

The chain recombines TRBV20-1 with TRBJ2-3, with D possibly TRBD2 on 5 matching bases. Germline V CDR1 and CDR2: DFQATT, SNEGSKA (reference sequence). This CDR3 spans 14 amino acids. V lost 6 bases, J lost 6 bases, and 19 bases lay in between. The CDR3 DNA reads as TGCAGTGCCCAACCCTTCCTTAGGGAGGATACGCAGTATTTT. Its protein is CSAQPFLREDTQYF.

The CDR3 sequence: CASSLGNRLPEETQYF. The CDR3 DNA reads TGTGCCAGCAGCTTAGGGAATAGGTTGCCTGAAGAGACCCAGTACTTC. The V call is TRBV11-2, the J call TRBJ2-5; no reliable D call. The V and J ends lost 1 base and 3 bases respectively, with 15 bases between them. Germline CDR1 is SGHAT and CDR2 is FQNNGV. The length of the CDR3 is 16 residues.

This clonotype was counted between two and nine times. J is TRBJ1-1 and V is TRBV12-3 or TRBV12-4; 7 bases match TRBD1. J was trimmed by 7 bases and V by 3 bases; bases with no gene match: 8. The CDR3 is made up of 14 amino acids. This chain's CDR3 is CASSLGRGVGEAFF. In DNA form, the CDR3 reads TGTGCCAGCAGTTTGGGCAGGGGGGTTGGTGAAGCTTTCTTT.

This chain uses TRBV2 with TRBJ2-3; D gene ambiguous. V dropped 9 bases and J dropped 6 bases, with 16 bases sitting between them. The length of the CDR3 is 13 residues. Per germline, CDR1 SNHLY and CDR2 FYNNEI. As DNA, the CDR3 is TGTGCCAGAGCTCTCGATCTCGGCGATACGCAGTATTTT. Protein product: CARALDLGDTQYF.

This clonotype was counted many times. The rearrangement uses TRBV7-2 and TRBJ2-2; D is undetermined. Germline CDR1 SGHTA, CDR2 FQGNSA. The CDR3 extends over 12 amino acids. The V end was cut by 4 bases, the J end by 3 bases, with 3 bases between. Here the CDR3 DNA reads TGTGCCAGCAGCTCATACACCGGGGAGCTGTTTTTT. It encodes CASSSYTGELFF.

The rearrangement joins TRBV5-1 to TRBJ1-2; tentatively, D is TRBD1 (5 bases). Trimming shortened V by 1 base and J by 6 bases, and 10 bases separated the two germline ends. Germline V gives CDR1 SGHRS, CDR2 YFSETQ. The CDR3 sequence is 13 residues long. DNA of the CDR3: TGCGCCAGCAGCTTGAACGCCAGGGATGGCTACACCTTC. Translating it yields CASSLNARDGYTF.

The rearrangement joins TRBV28 to TRBJ2-1; TRBD2 aligns across 12 bases. This CDR3 has 16 residues. The V gene's germline CDR1 is MDHEN and CDR2 SYDVKM. With V trimmed by 5 bases and J by 4 bases, 6 bases remained unmatched. CDR3 DNA sequence: TGTGCCAGCAGTCGAGCGGGACTAGCGGGTTACAATGAGCAGTTCTTC. Amino acid sequence: CASSRAGLAGYNEQFF.

The rearrangement uses TRBV28 and TRBJ2-7, with 8 positions matching TRBD2. V shed 5 bases and J 1 base; nucleotides not matched to a gene: 13. Looked up from germline, CDR1 is MDHEN and CDR2 is SYDVKM. The CDR3 is 17 residues long. This CDR3 is CASSLRRSSGSSYEQYF. The CDR3 DNA reads TGTGCCAGCAGTCTCCGTAGAAGCAGCGGGAGTTCCTACGAGCAGTACTTC.

There are a few counts of this clonotype. J is TRBJ2-4 and V is TRBV18; TRBD1 or TRBD2 may be the D gene (6 bases each). CDR1 and CDR2 (germline): KGHSH, LQKENI. The CDR3 loop spans 16 amino acids. Trimming cost V 3 bases and J 0 bases, with 12 bases left between them. CDR3 amino acids: CASSPPGALAKNIQYF. The CDR3 DNA follows: TGTGCCAGCTCACCGCCGGGGGCTCTAGCCAAAAACATTCAGTACTTC.

This sequence joins TRBV11-2 and TRBJ1-6; no clear D. V lost 1 base and J lost 0, with 16 bases in between. The CDR3 has 19 residues. Germline V CDR1 and CDR2: SGHAT, FQNNGV. As DNA, the CDR3 is TGTGCCAGCAGCTTAGTTAGGGAGTACTGGAGCTCCTATAATTCACCCCTCCACTTT. Amino acids: CASSLVREYWSSYNSPLHF.

This clonotype was seen a single time. The chain carries TRBV24-1 and TRBJ2-3; 9 bases agree with TRBD2. V shed 2 bases and J 3 bases; nucleotides not matched to a gene: 11. The CDR3 has 18 residues. The V gene's germline CDR1 is KGHDR and CDR2 SFDVKD. CDR3: CATSDSPGSGRQTDTQYF. The CDR3 nucleotides read TGTGCCACCAGTGATTCTCCTGGGAGCGGGAGGCAAACAGATACGCAGTATTTT.

The chain joins TRBV2 to TRBJ2-2, with TRBD1 matching over 9 bases. This CDR3 has 14 amino acids. The V segment lost 4 bases and the J segment 7 bases; nucleotides outside the gene matches: 4. Germline V gives CDR1 SNHLY, CDR2 FYNNEI. The chain's CDR3 is CASSGTGEVGELFF. The CDR3 region has the DNA TGTGCCAGCAGTGGGACAGGGGAAGTCGGGGAGCTGTTTTTT.